A selection of T cell receptor beta chains follows, all from one sample in a study of OX40 agonist ivuxolimab in advanced cancers. Generated by immunoSEQ multiplex PCR, the TCRdb table keeps only in-frame clones and is missing some. The table shows approximately 33,000 clones, with less than 90% occurring only once. The sequences come from CD4+ or CD8+ T cells sorted from blood, collected in a trial of the OX40 agonist ivuxolimab. All receptors come from an adult with an advanced solid tumor such as melanoma, head and neck, liver or kidney cancer. Each CDR3 is given with its conserved first and last residue. Fields, in order: V gene, clone size, J gene, D gene, CDR3 DNA, CDR3 protein. A D gene is named only where the DNA matches it firmly. Clone size is not always given. Where it is, it says once, few, many or a class for expanded clones.

>TRBV27|.|TRBJ2-7|TRBD2
TGTGCCAGCAGTTTCTCCAGCGGGAGACGCGAGCAGTACTTC
CASSFSSGRREQYF
>TRBV7-8|.|TRBJ2-7|.
TGTGCCAGCAGCTTGATACAGGGCTCCTACGAGCAGTACTTC
CASSLIQGSYEQYF
>TRBV5-1|.|TRBJ2-1|.
TGCGCCAGCAGCTTGATGGCAGGGACCTACAATGAGCAGTTCTTC
CASSLMAGTYNEQFF
>TRBV28|.|TRBJ2-5|.
TGTGCCAGCAGTTTACAGGGCCCCACCCCCCAAGAGACCCAGTACTTC
CASSLQGPTPQETQYF
>TRBV5-6|few|TRBJ2-7|.
TGTGCCAGCAGCTCCCTAAACCGGGTGGCGGAGTACTTC
CASSSLNRVAEYF
>TRBV21-1|.|TRBJ2-2|.
TGTGCCAGCAGCAAAGAAGGCAGGGGGAACACCGGGGAGCTGTTTTTT
CASSKEGRGNTGELFF
>TRBV4-1|once|TRBJ2-6|.
TGCGCCAGCAGCCAACGCTCAGGGTCTGGGGCCAACGTCCTGACTTTC
CASSQRSGSGANVLTF
>TRBV7-3|.|TRBJ2-7|.
TGTGCCAGCAGCCCAGGAGGGGGCACCTACGAGCAGTACTTC
CASSPGGGTYEQYF
>TRBV7-3|.|TRBJ2-6|.
TGTGCCAGCAGCTGGACTGGCCCACAAAGTCGGGCCAACGTCCTGACTTTC
CASSWTGPQSRANVLTF
>TRBV4-1|.|TRBJ1-4|TRBD1
TGCGCCAGCAGCCCGGGGACAGAAACTTATGAAAAACTGTTTTTT
CASSPGTETYEKLFF
>TRBV6-5|few|TRBJ2-7|TRBD2
TGTGCCAGCAGCGCAGGGACTAGCTCCTTCGAGCAGTACTTC
CASSAGTSSFEQYF
>TRBV27|.|TRBJ2-1|TRBD1
TGTGCCAGCAGTCTCACAGGGGGCATGGGCAATGAGCAGTTCTTC
CASSLTGGMGNEQFF
>TRBV7-9|.|TRBJ2-7|.
TGTGCCAGCAGCTTAGTGATGTACGAGCAGTACTTC
CASSLVMYEQYF
>TRBV7-9|.|TRBJ2-2|TRBD2
TGTGCCAGCAGCTTATTGGGGCTAGCGGGAGTGACCGGGGAGCTGTTTTTT
CASSLLGLAGVTGELFF
>TRBV27|once|TRBJ2-7|TRBD2
TGTGCCAGCAGTTTATGGGGGGGACTAGCGCCCTACGAGCAGTACTTC
CASSLWGGLAPYEQYF
>TRBV28|.|TRBJ2-5|.
TGTGCCAGCAGTACCTCCCTAGGAGGGGAGACCCAGTACTTC
CASSTSLGGETQYF
>TRBV7-9|.|TRBJ2-3|TRBD2
TGTGCCAGCGCGCCTTTGGTGGCGGGAGCAGATACGCAGTATTTT
CASAPLVAGADTQYF
>TRBV7-9|.|TRBJ2-7|TRBD1
TGTGCCAGCAGCCCCGGGACAGGGTTCTACGAGCAGTACTTC
CASSPGTGFYEQYF
>TRBV7-3|.|TRBJ1-1|TRBD1
TGTGCCAGCAGCTTGACAGGGGGGAGGACGAACACTGAAGCTTTCTTT
CASSLTGGRTNTEAFF
>TRBV4-3|once|TRBJ1-4|.
TGCGCCAGCAGCCAAGGGGGGTACGGCGGAAAACTGTTTTTT
CASSQGGYGGKLFF
>TRBV5-1|.|TRBJ1-1|.
TGCGCCAGCAGCTTGGCCCGGCATATGAACACTGAAGCTTTCTTT
CASSLARHMNTEAFF
>TRBV19|.|TRBJ1-1|.
TGTGCCAGTAGTACGGGGGGCAGTTTTTATACTGAAGCTTTCTTT
CASSTGGSFYTEAFF
>TRBV7-9|.|TRBJ2-6|.
TGTGCCAGCAGCTTGAGGTCCTCTGGGGCCAACGTCCTGACTTTC
CASSLRSSGANVLTF
>TRBV27|.|TRBJ1-1|.
TGTGCCAGCAGTATGACAGGCCTGAACACTGAAGCTTTCTTT
CASSMTGLNTEAFF
>TRBV7-9|.|TRBJ2-1|.
TGTGCCAGCACCCATCAGGGGCACAATGAGCAGTTCTTC
CASTHQGHNEQFF
>TRBV7-8|.|TRBJ2-7|TRBD2
TGTGCCAGCAGCTTACCTACTAGCGGGAGCAGCTCCTACGAGCAGTACTTC
CASSLPTSGSSSYEQYF
>TRBV27|.|TRBJ1-1|.
TGTGCCAGCAGTGTCTCGGGACACCCTGGGACTGAAGCTTTCTTT
CASSVSGHPGTEAFF
>TRBV14|.|TRBJ2-7|TRBD2
TGTGCCAGCAGCCAAGAACTCGACGGGAGGACTCCCTACGAGCAGTACTTC
CASSQELDGRTPYEQYF
>TRBV7-3|.|TRBJ2-1|.
TGTGCCAGCAGCTTATCGGCGAACAATGAGCAGTTCTTC
CASSLSANNEQFF
>TRBV5-1|.|TRBJ2-7|.
TGCGCCAGCAGCTTGTCCCGCGAGACAGGATTTTACGAGCAGTACTTC
CASSLSRETGFYEQYF
>TRBV6-5|.|TRBJ2-7|.
TGTGCCAGCAGTACCCGGGACGGCTCCTACGAGCAGTACTTC
CASSTRDGSYEQYF
>TRBV30|.|TRBJ1-1|.
TGTGCCTGGAGTGTAACCGTGAACACTGAAGCTTTCTTT
CAWSVTVNTEAFF
>TRBV5-1|.|TRBJ2-7|.
TGCGCCAGCAGCTTGACAGTTATGAGCTACGAGCAGTACTTC
CASSLTVMSYEQYF
>TRBV11-2|.|TRBJ2-5|.
TGTGCCAGCAGCTTAAACCATCAAGAGACCCAGTACTTC
CASSLNHQETQYF
>TRBV27|.|TRBJ2-5|.
TGTGCCAGCAGCCAGGGGTACCCAGCCCTAAAAGAGACCCAGTACTTC
CASSQGYPALKETQYF
>TRBV7-2|.|TRBJ1-5|TRBD1
TGTGCCAGCAGCCCGCTATTGGGACAGGGGTTTCAGCCCCAGCATTTT
CASSPLLGQGFQPQHF
>TRBV6-5|.|TRBJ1-1|.
TGTGCCAGCAGTTACTCGTTTAAGGGGAACACTGAAGCTTTCTTT
CASSYSFKGNTEAFF
>TRBV19|.|TRBJ1-5|.
TGTGCCAGTAGTCCAAACAATCAGCCCCAGCATTTT
CASSPNNQPQHF
>TRBV9|.|TRBJ2-5|TRBD1
TGTGCCAGCAGCTCCAACGACAGGGTCGAGACCCAGTACTTC
CASSSNDRVETQYF
>TRBV5-4|.|TRBJ1-5|TRBD1
TGTGCCAGCAGCCTAAGCACAGGGGGCGCGACGAGCAATCAGCCCCAGCATTTT
CASSLSTGGATSNQPQHF
>TRBV6-5|.|TRBJ2-1|.
TGTGCCAGCAGTTACTTTGGCAGCCTGGGTGAGCAGTTCTTC
CASSYFGSLGEQFF
>TRBV7-2|.|TRBJ1-5|.
TGTGCCAGCAGCCAAGCTTCCCAGCAGCCCCAGCATTTT
CASSQASQQPQHF
>TRBV5-1|.|TRBJ2-7|.
TGCGCCAGCAGGTCTAGGGATGACTACGAGCAGTACTTC
CASRSRDDYEQYF
>TRBV28|.|TRBJ2-7|.
TGTGCCGGCAGTTTCCCTGGAGTAAACGAGCAGTACTTC
CAGSFPGVNEQYF
>TRBV5-4|once|TRBJ2-1|TRBD2
TGTGCCAGCAGCTTGGTTAGCGGGAGCTACAATGAGCAGTTCTTC
CASSLVSGSYNEQFF
>TRBV4-1|.|TRBJ1-5|TRBD1
TGCGCCAGCAGCCAAGAAGGGGGCGGGCCCCAGCATTTT
CASSQEGGGPQHF
>TRBV7-9|.|TRBJ2-1|TRBD2
TGTGCCAGCAGCCCGTCTAGGCGGGAGTTCGATGAGCAGTTCTTC
CASSPSRREFDEQFF
>TRBV27|.|TRBJ2-7|TRBD1
TGTGCCAGCGGGGACAGCCACTACGAGCAGTACTTC
CASGDSHYEQYF
>TRBV4-2|few|TRBJ2-6|.
TGTGCCAGCAGCCAAGATGGGACAAACTCTGGGGCCAACGTCCTGACTTTC
CASSQDGTNSGANVLTF
>TRBV6-6|.|TRBJ2-1|.
TGTGCCAGCAGTTATATGGGTTTCTACAATGAGCAGTTCTTC
CASSYMGFYNEQFF
>TRBV11-2|.|TRBJ2-3|.
TGTGCCAGCAGCTTAGGGGAGCTGGCATTGGATACGCAGTATTTT
CASSLGELALDTQYF
>TRBV19|.|TRBJ1-5|.
TGTGCCAGTAGTATAGGGCCCAATCAGCCCCAGCATTTT
CASSIGPNQPQHF
>TRBV7-9|.|TRBJ1-2|TRBD1
TGTGCCAGCAGCTTGGGACAGGCGGCCTCTGTGTATGGCTACACCTTC
CASSLGQAASVYGYTF
>TRBV14|.|TRBJ1-2|.
TGTGCCAGCAGTTGGGGCCCTAACTATGGCTACACCTTC
CASSWGPNYGYTF
>TRBV19|.|TRBJ1-5|.
TGTGCCAGTAGTAGCCGGGGCAATCAGCCCCAGCATTTT
CASSSRGNQPQHF
>TRBV13|once|TRBJ2-1|TRBD2
TGTGCCAGCAGCTTAGGACTAGCGGGAGGGGGCTCCTACAATGAGCAGTTCTTC
CASSLGLAGGGSYNEQFF
>TRBV7-2|.|TRBJ2-5|.
TGTGCCAGCAGCTTTCCACTACAAGAGACCCAGTACTTC
CASSFPLQETQYF
>TRBV28|.|TRBJ2-1|TRBD1
TGTGCCAGCACCGTGGCAGGGGGCTGGGGCAATGAGCAGTTCTTC
CASTVAGGWGNEQFF
>TRBV11-3|.|TRBJ1-3|.
TGTGCCAGCAGCTTAGGCGAATCGGGAAACACCATATATTTT
CASSLGESGNTIYF
>TRBV18|.|TRBJ2-6|.
TGTGCCAGCTCACCACGGGGTTCTGGGGCCAACGTCCTGACTTTC
CASSPRGSGANVLTF